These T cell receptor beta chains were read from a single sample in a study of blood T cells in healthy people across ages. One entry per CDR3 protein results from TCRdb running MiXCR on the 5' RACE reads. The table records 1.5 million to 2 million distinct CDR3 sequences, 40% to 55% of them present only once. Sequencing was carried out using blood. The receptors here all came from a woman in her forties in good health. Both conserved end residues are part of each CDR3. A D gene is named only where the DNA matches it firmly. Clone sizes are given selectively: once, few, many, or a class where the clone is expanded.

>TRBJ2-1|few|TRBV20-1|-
CSARDIAAYNEQFF
TGCAGTGCTAGAGATATAGCCGCCTACAATGAGCAGTTCTTC
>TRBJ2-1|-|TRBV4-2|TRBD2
CASSQVAGDNPNNEQFF
TGTGCCAGCAGCCAAGTAGCGGGGGATAACCCTAACAATGAGCAGTTCTTC
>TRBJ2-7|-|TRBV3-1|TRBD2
CASSPPPREGLNLSEQYF
TGTGCCAGCAGCCCCCCTCCCCGGGAGGGCTTAAATCTTAGCGAGCAGTACTTC
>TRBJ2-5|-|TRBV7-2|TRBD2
CASSRIAGGKETQYF
TGTGCCAGCAGCCGTATAGCGGGGGGGAAAGAGACCCAGTACTTC
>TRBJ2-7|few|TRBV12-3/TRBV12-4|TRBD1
CASSFGTGDSYEQYF
TGTGCCAGCAGCTTTGGGACAGGGGACTCCTACGAGCAGTACTTC
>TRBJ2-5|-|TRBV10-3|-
CAIRHQLLETQYF
TGTGCCATCAGACACCAGCTACTAGAGACCCAGTACTTC
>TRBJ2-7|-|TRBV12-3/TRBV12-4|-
CASRMTVSYEQYF
TGTGCCAGCAGGATGACAGTCTCCTACGAGCAGTACTTC
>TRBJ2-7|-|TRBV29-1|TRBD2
CSVEGAQGQAGGSYNEQYF
TGCAGCGTTGAAGGGGCCCAAGGGCAAGCGGGGGGTTCCTACAATGAGCAGTACTTC
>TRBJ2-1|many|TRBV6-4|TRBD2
CASSDLTSGGASEQFF
TGTGCCAGCAGTGACCTGACTAGCGGGGGGGCCTCTGAGCAGTTCTTC
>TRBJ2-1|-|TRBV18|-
CASSPEGGVADEQFF
TGTGCCAGCTCACCCGAGGGGGGCGTCGCCGATGAGCAGTTCTTC
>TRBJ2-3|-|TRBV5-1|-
CASSLKGVATTDTQYF
TGCGCCAGCAGCTTGAAAGGGGTGGCGACAACAGATACGCAGTATTTT
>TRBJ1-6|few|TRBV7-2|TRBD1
CASSVDRAGNSPLHF
TGTGCCAGCAGCGTTGACAGGGCGGGTAATTCACCCCTCCACTTT
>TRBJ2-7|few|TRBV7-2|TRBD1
CASSSQGQGAYEQYF
TGTGCCAGCAGCTCGCAAGGACAGGGGGCTTACGAGCAGTACTTC
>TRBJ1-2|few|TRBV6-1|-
CASSDRLGGYTF
TGTGCCAGCAGTGACCGCCTAGGGGGCTACACCTTC
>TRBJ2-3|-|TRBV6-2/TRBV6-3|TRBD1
CASSPLPLDRGVLHTQYF
TGTGCCAGCAGTCCACTCCCCTTGGACAGGGGAGTGCTACATACGCAGTATTTT
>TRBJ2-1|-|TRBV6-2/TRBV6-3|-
CASSYASLVYNEQFF
TGTGCCAGCAGTTACGCTAGCCTCGTTTACAATGAGCAGTTCTTC
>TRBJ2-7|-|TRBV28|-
CASSYLLDGGLPHYEQYF
TGTGCCAGCAGTTATTTATTGGACGGGGGCCTCCCCCACTACGAGCAGTACTTC
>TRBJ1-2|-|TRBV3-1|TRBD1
CASSEGQGAFGYTF
TGTGCCAGCAGTGAAGGACAGGGGGCTTTTGGCTACACCTTC
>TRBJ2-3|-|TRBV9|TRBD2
CASSVGTSDSTDTQYF
TGTGCCAGCAGCGTAGGGACTAGCGATAGCACAGATACGCAGTATTTT
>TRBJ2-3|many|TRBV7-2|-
CASSLRGFSTDTQYF
TGTGCCAGCAGCCTCAGGGGCTTTAGCACAGATACGCAGTATTTT
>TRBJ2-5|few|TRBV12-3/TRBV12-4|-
CASSFNEQETQYF
TGTGCCAGCAGTTTTAATGAGCAAGAGACCCAGTACTTC
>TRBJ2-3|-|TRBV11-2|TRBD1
CASSRDRAGTDTQYF
TGTGCCAGCAGCAGAGACAGGGCTGGCACAGATACGCAGTATTTT
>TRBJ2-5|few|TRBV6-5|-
CASSYLGGGGGTQYF
TGTGCCAGCAGTTACTTGGGGGGCGGTGGAGGGACCCAGTACTTC
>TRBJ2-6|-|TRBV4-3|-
CASSQDGISGANVLTF
TGCGCCAGCAGCCAAGATGGGATCTCTGGGGCCAACGTCCTGACTTTC
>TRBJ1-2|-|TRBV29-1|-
CSVEGWEGEIYGYTF
TGCAGCGTTGAAGGGTGGGAGGGAGAGATCTATGGCTACACCTTC
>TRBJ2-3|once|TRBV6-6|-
CASRDGIAVSTDPQYF
TGTGCCAGCAGGGACGGCATAGCGGTTAGCACAGATCCGCAGTATTTT
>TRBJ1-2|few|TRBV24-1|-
CATSDSPPQDYGYTF
TGTGCCACCAGTGATTCGCCCCCACAAGACTATGGCTACACCTTC
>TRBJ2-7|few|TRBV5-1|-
CASSPADPSYEQYF
TGCGCCAGCAGCCCCGCTGACCCCTCCTACGAGCAGTACTTC
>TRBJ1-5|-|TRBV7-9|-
CASSLGGSAQPQHF
TGTGCCAGCAGCTTAGGAGGGTCAGCGCAGCCCCAGCATTTT
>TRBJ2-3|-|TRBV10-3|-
CAISGRGGPSTDTQYF
TGTGCCATCAGTGGTAGAGGGGGACCTAGCACAGATACGCAGTATTTT
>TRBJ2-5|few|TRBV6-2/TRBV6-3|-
CASSYYVQGRQETQYF
TGTGCCAGCAGTTATTACGTACAGGGAAGGCAAGAGACCCAGTACTTC
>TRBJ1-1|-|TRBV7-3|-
CASSLTIGGGTEAFF
TGTGCCAGCAGCTTAACTATTGGTGGGGGAACTGAAGCTTTCTTT
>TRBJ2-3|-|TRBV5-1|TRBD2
CASSLLLAGGLGTDTQYF
TGCGCCAGCAGCTTGCTACTAGCGGGGGGGCTTGGCACAGATACGCAGTATTTT
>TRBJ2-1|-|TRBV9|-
CASSLLLGNEQFF
TGTGCCAGCAGCCTCCTCTTGGGGAATGAGCAGTTCTTC
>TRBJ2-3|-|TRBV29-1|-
CSVVDIFTDTQYF
TGCAGCGTTGTCGACATATTCACAGATACGCAGTATTTT
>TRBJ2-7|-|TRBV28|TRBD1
CASSLGTGASNEQYF
TGTGCCAGCAGTTTAGGGACAGGGGCTTCAAATGAGCAGTACTTC
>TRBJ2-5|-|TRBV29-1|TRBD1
CSVVRGDRVGNEQYF
TGCAGCGTCGTTCGGGGGGACAGGGTAGGCAATGAGCAGTACTTC
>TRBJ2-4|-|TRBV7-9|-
CASSPPVAKNIQYF
TGTGCCAGCAGCCCACCCGTAGCCAAAAACATTCAGTACTTC
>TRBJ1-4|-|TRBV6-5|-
CASSPLRGPNEKLFF
TGTGCCAGCAGCCCCCTGAGGGGTCCTAATGAAAAACTGTTTTTT
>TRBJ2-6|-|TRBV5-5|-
CASSPAVGTGANVLTF
TGTGCCAGCAGCCCCGCGGTAGGGACTGGGGCCAACGTCCTGACTTTC
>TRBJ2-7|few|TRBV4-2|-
CASSQVQGSKSSYEQYF
TGTGCCAGCAGCCAAGTCCAGGGGAGCAAGAGCTCCTACGAGCAGTACTTC
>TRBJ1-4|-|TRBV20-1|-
CSASARARGTNEKLFF
TGCAGTGCTAGCGCCAGGGCTCGGGGAACTAATGAAAAACTGTTTTTT
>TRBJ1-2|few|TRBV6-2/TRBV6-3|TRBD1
CASTERTGANYGYTF
TGTGCCAGCACCGAAAGGACAGGTGCGAACTATGGCTACACCTTC
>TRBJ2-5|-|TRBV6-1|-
CASSKRGEARETQYF
TGTGCCAGCAGCAAAAGGGGGGAAGCCCGGGAGACCCAGTACTTC
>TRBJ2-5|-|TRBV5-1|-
CASSPVGGGSLETQYF
TGCGCCAGCAGCCCTGTGGGGGGGGGCTCTCTGGAGACCCAGTACTTC
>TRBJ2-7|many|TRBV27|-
CASRTLSYEQYF
TGTGCCAGCCGGACCCTTTCCTACGAGCAGTACTTC
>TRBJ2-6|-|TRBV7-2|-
CASSGYRDLTSGANVLTF
TGTGCCAGCAGCGGATACAGGGATCTTACCTCTGGGGCCAACGTCCTGACTTTC
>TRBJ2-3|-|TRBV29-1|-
CSVVSETTQYF
TGCAGCGTTGTTTCGGAAACTACGCAGTATTTT
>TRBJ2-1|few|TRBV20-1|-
CSVYPNNEQFF
TGCAGTGTTTATCCGAACAATGAGCAGTTCTTC
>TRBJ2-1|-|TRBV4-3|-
CASSQGGPPGPNEQFF
TGCGCCAGCAGCCAAGGGGGCCCTCCTGGGCCCAATGAGCAGTTCTTC
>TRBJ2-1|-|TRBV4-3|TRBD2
CASSQDLGLAEVLGEQFF
TGCGCCAGCAGCCAAGATCTCGGACTAGCGGAAGTTCTGGGTGAGCAGTTCTTC
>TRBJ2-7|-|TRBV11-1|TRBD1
CASSLIGQGAYEQYF
TGTGCCAGCAGCTTAATAGGACAGGGGGCCTACGAGCAGTACTTC
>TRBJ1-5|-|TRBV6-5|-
CASREGQNTNQPQHF
TGTGCCAGCAGAGAGGGACAAAATACCAATCAGCCCCAGCATTTT